The 2 T cell receptor beta chains below all came from one sample that was sequenced in a study of neurological immune-mediated disorders. MiXCR was run by TCRdb on the 5' RACE reads, yielding one entry per CDR3 protein. This sample yields fewer than 35,000 distinct CDR3 sequences, of which 3% to 3.5% are seen a single time; 7% to 8% belongs to the top ten. The specimen was PBMCs. The receptors shown here come from a woman younger than 45 with multiple sclerosis.

Many counts were recorded for this clonotype. The chain uses TRBV24-1 and TRBJ2-5, with D maybe TRBD2 (5 bases). Trimming took off 4 bases at V and 3 bases at J, with 11 bases between the two ends. The CDR3 has 14 amino acids. CDR1 is KGHDR and CDR2 is SFDVKD in the germline V gene. CDR3: CATSDPAAEETQYF. CDR3 DNA: TGTGCCACCAGTGACCCCGCAGCGGAAGAGACCCAGTACTTC.

Ten or more counts support this clonotype. The V gene is TRBV5-1, the J gene TRBJ1-3; 8 bases fit TRBD1. J was trimmed by 3 bases and V by 5 bases; bases with no gene match: 7. This CDR3 contains 15 residues. Germline lookup yields CDR1 SGHRS and CDR2 YFSETQ. The CDR3 here is CASRPGQGGGNTIYF. Here the CDR3 DNA reads TGCGCCAGCAGACCCGGACAGGGCGGTGGAAACACCATATATTTT. The entire variable domain, with the rest obtained from reference TRBV5-1 and TRBJ1-3, is as follows: KAGVTQTPRYLIKTRGQQVTLSCSPISGHRSVSWYQQTPGQGLQFLFEYFSETQRNKGNFPGRFSGRQFSNSRSEMNVSTLELGDSALYLCASRPGQGGGNTIYFGEGSWLTVV.